The rows below give T cell receptor beta chains drawn from one sample of a study of radiotherapy plus CTLA-4 blockade in lung cancer. Sequencing used immunoSEQ multiplex PCR; TCRdb keeps in-frame clones, though not all of them. The sample shows around 110,000 clones, more than 70% of them seen only once. Material: peripheral blood, obtained from a patient treated with radiotherapy plus ipilimumab. These receptors were obtained from a human donor with non-small cell lung cancer that progressed on radiotherapy plus ipilimumab. Some clones in this sample may be carry-over from other donors' samples. Both conserved end residues are part of each CDR3. A D gene is named only where the DNA matches it firmly. Expanded clones are given a class, and other clones once, few, many or no size at all.

d_gene	v_gene	abundance	j_gene	CDR3aa	CDR3nt
TRBD1	TRBV6-5	once	TRBJ1-2	CASFQTGTGGYGYTF	TGTGCCAGCTTCCAAACCGGGACAGGGGGCTATGGCTACACCTTC
-	TRBV5-1	-	TRBJ1-3	CASSHAAGPQDTIYF	TGCGCCAGCAGCCACGCCGCAGGGCCCCAAGACACCATATATTTT
-	TRBV5-1	-	TRBJ2-7	CASSFGHAQSYEQYF	TGCGCCAGCAGCTTTGGACATGCGCAATCCTACGAGCAGTACTTC
-	TRBV4-3	once	TRBJ1-4	CASSQHPDGSNEKLFF	TGCGCCAGCAGCCAGCACCCCGACGGAAGTAATGAAAAACTGTTTTTT
-	TRBV5-4	-	TRBJ2-3	CASSLAGASDTQYF	TGTGCCAGCAGCTTGGCCGGAGCGTCAGATACGCAGTATTTT
-	TRBV18	-	TRBJ2-7	CASSPYVETPYEQYF	TGTGCCAGCTCACCTTATGTCGAGACACCTTACGAGCAGTACTTC
-	TRBV10-3	-	TRBJ2-3	CAISGGENTDTQYF	TGTGCCATCAGTGGGGGTGAGAACACAGATACGCAGTATTTT
-	TRBV7-7	-	TRBJ2-2	CASSNGRTGELFF	TGTGCTAGCAGCAACGGGCGTACCGGGGAGCTGTTTTTT
-	TRBV4-3	-	TRBJ1-4	CASSPGTRPFEKLFF	TGCGCCAGCAGCCCCGGGACCCGGCCTTTTGAAAAACTGTTTTTT
-	TRBV5-6	once	TRBJ1-1	CASSLVGGETEAFF	TGTGCCAGCAGCTTGGTGGGGGGAGAGACTGAAGCTTTCTTT
TRBD1	TRBV6-5	-	TRBJ1-2	CASRETGGVSGYTF	TGTGCCAGCAGGGAAACAGGGGGCGTAAGTGGCTACACCTTC
-	TRBV11-3	-	TRBJ2-1	CASSFDRDNEQFF	TGTGCCAGCAGCTTTGACCGAGACAATGAGCAGTTCTTC
-	TRBV13	-	TRBJ1-2	CASSTVPIASGGYTF	TGTGCCAGCAGTACGGTCCCGATCGCCTCAGGTGGCTACACCTTC
TRBD2	TRBV4-2	once	TRBJ2-1	CASSQETSGFYNEQFF	TGTGCCAGCAGCCAAGAGACTAGCGGGTTCTACAATGAGCAGTTCTTC
-	TRBV11-3	-	TRBJ2-7	CASSLGGDYEQYF	TGTGCCAGCAGCTTGGGAGGTGACTACGAGCAGTACTTC
-	TRBV9	-	TRBJ1-2	CASSPTAGANYGYTF	TGTGCCAGCAGCCCTACAGCCGGGGCGAACTATGGCTACACCTTC
-	TRBV18	once	TRBJ1-4	CASSPQRYGEKLFF	TGTGCCAGCTCACCACAACGGTACGGTGAAAAACTGTTTTTT
-	TRBV18	-	TRBJ1-6	CASSPRQLLNSPLHF	TGTGCCAGCTCACCAAGACAACTCCTTAATTCACCCCTCCACTTT
-	TRBV4-2	-	TRBJ2-5	CASSQDSLRGVETQYF	TGTGCCAGCAGCCAAGATTCACTCCGGGGCGTTGAGACCCAGTACTTC
TRBD1	TRBV7-2	-	TRBJ1-6	CASTLTSGGASPLHF	TGTGCCAGCACCCTAACCTCAGGGGGCGCATCACCCCTCCACTTT
TRBD1	TRBV4-3	-	TRBJ1-2	CASSQDHRGHNYGYTF	TGCGCCAGCAGCCAAGATCACAGGGGGCACAACTATGGCTACACCTTC
-	TRBV7-9	-	TRBJ2-2	CASSLIQGTRLGTGELFF	TGTGCCAGCAGCCTCATCCAAGGCACTCGCCTGGGGACCGGGGAGCTGTTTTTT
-	TRBV11-2	-	TRBJ2-7	CASSFHHEQYF	TGTGCCAGCAGCTTTCACCACGAGCAGTACTTC
TRBD1	TRBV5-1	-	TRBJ2-7	CASSTTGDSSYEQYF	TGCGCCAGCAGCACCACAGGGGATTCTAGCTACGAGCAGTACTTC
TRBD1	TRBV5-1	-	TRBJ1-1	CASNPGTGDAEAFF	TGCGCCAGCAACCCCGGGACAGGGGACGCTGAAGCTTTCTTT
TRBD1	TRBV6-6	-	TRBJ1-6	CASRGIGQGGSPLHF	TGTGCCAGCAGGGGAATCGGACAGGGTGGTTCACCCCTCCACTTT
-	TRBV5-1	once	TRBJ1-5	CASSFTGNQPQHF	TGCGCCAGCAGCTTCACAGGGAATCAGCCCCAGCATTTT
-	TRBV5-1	once	TRBJ1-1	CASSPLASGNTEAFF	TGCGCCAGCAGCCCCCTGGCTAGCGGGAACACTGAAGCTTTCTTT
TRBD1	TRBV5-6	-	TRBJ1-2	CASSYRDRNYGYTF	TGTGCCAGCAGCTACCGGGACAGGAACTATGGCTACACCTTC
-	TRBV11-1	-	TRBJ1-6	CASSLRRGSSYNSPLHF	TGTGCCAGCAGCTTAAGAAGGGGAAGCTCCTATAATTCACCCCTCCACTTT
-	TRBV5-1	-	TRBJ1-3	CASSFGAGNTIYF	TGCGCCAGCAGCTTTGGGGCTGGAAACACCATATATTTT
TRBD1	TRBV11-3	-	TRBJ2-3	CASSRRTGGSTDTQYF	TGTGCCAGCAGCCGACGGACAGGGGGAAGCACAGATACGCAGTATTTT
-	TRBV9	-	TRBJ1-6	CASSVGPGTNSPLHF	TGTGCCAGCAGCGTAGGCCCGGGGACGAATTCACCCCTCCACTTT
-	TRBV29-1	-	TRBJ1-2	CSVNRVWGYTF	TGCAGCGTTAACAGGGTGTGGGGCTACACCTTC
-	TRBV19	-	TRBJ1-3	CASSMEVSGNTIYF	TGTGCCAGTAGTATGGAGGTCTCTGGAAACACCATATATTTT
-	TRBV4-3	once	TRBJ1-1	CASSQVIQSGTEAFF	TGCGCCAGCAGCCAAGTCATCCAGTCGGGGACTGAAGCTTTCTTT
-	TRBV5-1	-	TRBJ2-5	CASSLVRADETQYF	TGCGCCAGCAGCTTGGTACGGGCGGACGAGACCCAGTACTTC
-	TRBV19	-	TRBJ1-1	CASSMAAGRRFRNTEAFF	TGTGCCAGTAGTATGGCGGCAGGGAGACGATTTAGGAACACTGAAGCTTTCTTT
TRBD1	TRBV2	-	TRBJ1-5	CASKTGDSNQPQHF	TGTGCCAGCAAGACAGGGGATAGCAATCAGCCCCAGCATTTT
TRBD1	TRBV6-5	once	TRBJ2-7	CASSAMGQGSYEQYF	TGTGCCAGCAGTGCAATGGGACAGGGGTCCTACGAGCAGTACTTC
-	TRBV29-1	-	TRBJ2-1	CSVEDLEGSYNEQFF	TGCAGCGTTGAAGATCTCGAGGGGTCCTACAATGAGCAGTTCTTC
-	TRBV10-1	few	TRBJ2-5	CASRVLTEQETQYF	TGCGCCAGCAGGGTACTGACCGAACAAGAGACCCAGTACTTC
-	TRBV5-6	-	TRBJ2-3	CASSLGEEHLDTDTQYF	TGTGCCAGCAGCTTAGGTGAAGAACACTTGGACACAGATACGCAGTATTTT
-	TRBV5-1	-	TRBJ2-7	CASSPGSSSYEQYF	TGCGCCAGCAGCCCGGGGAGTAGCTCCTACGAGCAGTACTTC
-	TRBV27	-	TRBJ2-2	CASSLAATGELFF	TGTGCCAGCAGTCTGGCAGCTACTGGGGAGCTGTTTTTT
-	TRBV5-1	few	TRBJ1-6	CASSLGQLNSPLHF	TGCGCCAGCAGCTTGGGACAGCTTAATTCACCCCTCCACTTT
-	TRBV15	-	TRBJ2-3	CATSRDPQSTDTQYF	TGTGCCACCAGCAGAGATCCACAGAGCACAGATACGCAGTATTTT
-	TRBV5-1	-	TRBJ1-5	CASSLGVFGNQPQHF	TGCGCCAGCAGCTTGGGAGTTTTTGGCAATCAGCCCCAGCATTTT
-	TRBV28	-	TRBJ1-1	CASSRPGPITTEAFF	TGTGCCAGCAGTAGACCGGGACCCATAACTACTGAAGCTTTCTTT
-	TRBV29-1	-	TRBJ1-4	CSAYYRNLNEKLFF	TGCAGCGCTTACTACAGGAACCTTAATGAAAAACTGTTTTTT
-	TRBV7-9	-	TRBJ1-2	CASSSIGGQGNYGYTF	TGTGCCAGCAGCTCAATAGGGGGGCAGGGAAACTATGGCTACACCTTC
-	TRBV19	-	TRBJ2-7	CASSALRNEQYF	TGTGCCAGTAGTGCCCTGAGGAACGAGCAGTACTTC
-	TRBV6-4	few	TRBJ2-3	CASSERGTDTQYF	TGTGCCAGCAGTGAGCGGGGCACAGATACGCAGTATTTT
-	TRBV28	once	TRBJ2-3	CASSLTVKDTQYF	TGTGCCAGCAGTTTGACAGTTAAGGATACGCAGTATTTT
-	TRBV29-1	once	TRBJ1-4	CSVLRDGGEKLFF	TGCAGCGTTCTCCGGGACGGCGGGGAAAAACTGTTTTTT
-	TRBV27	-	TRBJ2-2	CASTGLGGLNTGELFF	TGTGCCAGCACAGGTTTAGGGGGGCTGAACACCGGGGAGCTGTTTTTT
TRBD1	TRBV5-1	-	TRBJ1-1	CASSLVGQGGTEAFF	TGCGCCAGCAGCCTTGTCGGACAGGGGGGCACTGAAGCTTTCTTT
-	TRBV28	-	TRBJ2-1	CASRLTSKQFF	TGTGCCAGCAGATTGACTAGTAAGCAGTTCTTC